Following are 9 T cell receptor beta chains from one sample sequenced in a study of cytotoxic CD8 clonotypes in ibrutinib-treated CLL. Some clones are missing from TCRdb's copy, which holds only in-frame ones; the method was immunoSEQ multiplex PCR. This sample carries nearly 300,000 clones, less than 85% of them seen once, and the ten largest clones take roughly 5%. The input for sequencing was PBMCs, taken at disease progression, from a patient treated with ibrutinib. Every receptor here comes from a human donor with chronic lymphocytic leukemia.

V usage is TRBV11-1 and J usage is TRBJ2-3; D gene ambiguous. CDR1 is SGHAT and CDR2 is FQDESV in the germline V gene (reference sequence). CDR3 size: 13 residues. V lost 3 bases and J 5 bases, leaving 9 bases between the germline ends. The CDR3 reads CASSLPWGDTQYF. CDR3 DNA sequence: TGTGCCAGCAGCTTGCCTTGGGGAGATACGCAGTATTTT. Complete variable domain (other parts from reference TRBV11-1 and TRBJ2-3): EAEVAQSPRYKITEKSQAVAFWCDPISGHATLYWYRQILGQGPELLVQFQDESVVDDSQLPKDRFSAERLKGVDSTLKIQPAELGDSAMYLCASSLPWGDTQYFGPGTRLTVL.

V is TRBV29-1 and J is TRBJ1-1; 8 positions match TRBD1. Per germline, CDR1 SQVTM and CDR2 ANQGSEA. The V and J ends lost 6 bases and 2 bases, in that order; junction bases with no gene match: 5. The CDR3 sequence is 13 residues long. The CDR3 reads CSVDRGLNTEAFF. The CDR3 coding sequence is TGCAGCGTAGACAGGGGACTTAACACTGAAGCTTTCTTT.

The chain uses TRBV4-1 and TRBJ2-2, with D unclear. V lost 1 base and J lost 5, with 8 bases in between. Germline V CDR1 and CDR2: MGHRA, YSYEKL. The CDR3 has 14 residues. The CDR3 sequence is CASSQVGWTGELFF. The CDR3 region has the DNA TGCGCCAGCAGCCAAGTTGGGTGGACCGGGGAGCTGTTTTTT.

The sample holds a few counts of this clone. The chain recombines TRBV7-6 with TRBJ1-6; the D gene is possibly TRBD1 (5 bases). V dropped 1 base and J dropped 5 bases, with 12 bases sitting between them. From germline, CDR1 is SGHVS and CDR2 FNYEAQ. This CDR3 has 16 residues. CDR3 DNA: TGTGCCAGCAGCTTAGTGGTAGGGGCCAATAATTCACCCCTCCACTTT. Translating gives CASSLVVGANNSPLHF.

The V and J genes are TRBV5-1 and TRBJ2-2; TRBD2 matches 11 bases. The CDR3 covers 16 residues. J was trimmed by 4 bases and V by 4 bases; bases with no gene match: 6. Germline V CDR1 and CDR2: SGHRS, YFSETQ. The CDR3 region has the DNA TGCGCCAGCAGCCGGACTAGCGGGCAACCCACCGGGGAGCTGTTTTTT. Amino acid sequence: CASSRTSGQPTGELFF.

The chain is built from TRBV28 and TRBJ1-2; 7 bases line up with TRBD1. The V and J ends lost 4 bases and 8 bases, in that order; junction bases with no gene match: 13. This CDR3 is built from 15 residues. Germline-derived CDR1 and CDR2 are MDHEN and SYDVKM. As DNA, the CDR3 is TGTGCCAGCAGTTGGGGAACAGGGGTAAGGAAGGGCTACACCTTC. Translated, it gives CASSWGTGVRKGYTF.

This clone has more than one count but fewer than ten. The chain combines TRBV9 with TRBJ2-3; no clear D. The CDR3 is 11 amino acids. With 3 bases removed from V and 4 bases from J, the gap between germline ends came to 3 bases. Germline CDR1 and CDR2: SGDLS and YYNGEE. The CDR3, as DNA: TGTGCCAGCAGCGATGCAGATACGCAGTATTTT. It codes for CASSDADTQYF.

The chain uses TRBV7-8 and TRBJ1-1; D is uncertain. The CDR3 has 14 amino acids. V was trimmed by 1 base and J by 1 base, leaving 7 bases between them. The germline gives CDR1 SGHVS, CDR2 FQNEAQ. Here the CDR3 DNA reads TGTGCCAGCAGCTTAGGGATGAGGAACACTGAAGCTTTCTTT. It yields the protein CASSLGMRNTEAFF. Full variable domain (outside the CDR3, taken from reference TRBV7-8 and TRBJ1-1): GAGVSQSPRYKVAKRGQDVALRCDPISGHVSLFWYQQALGQGPEFLTYFQNEAQLDKSGLPSDRFFAERPEGSVSTLKIQRTQQEDSAVYLCASSLGMRNTEAFFGQGTRLTVV.

The chain recombines TRBV14 with TRBJ2-1; 7 positions match TRBD2. Germline CDR1 and CDR2: SGHDN and FVKESK. V shed 8 bases and J 9 bases; nucleotides not matched to a gene: 10. The CDR3 has 13 amino acids. The CDR3 protein is CASSSTSAGEQFF. The CDR3 DNA is TGTGCCAGCTCGAGTACTAGCGCCGGTGAGCAGTTCTTC.